This T cell receptor (beta chain) appears in the sequencing data of a study of graft-versus-host responses after intestinal transplantation. Findings of the study overall: High graft-versus-host to host-versus-graft clonal ratios were found in allografts of patients who had graft-donor T cell macrochimerism. GvH clones were identified in recipient marrow, with some first appearing in ileum or blood.

For this clone: Its antigen is currently unknown.

V lost 0 bases and J 4 bases, leaving 13 bases between the germline ends. Germline CDR1 is SGHAT and CDR2 is FQNNGV. The CDR3 sequence is 15 residues long. Tissue processing of the graft released intraepithelial and lamina propria lymphocytes from it. Measured with immunoSEQ multiplex PCR; TCRdb has only the in-frame clones, and not every one. The sample includes more than 12,000 clones, approximately 59% of them seen just once. Sequencing used ileum tissue, obtained 524 days after transplant. V gene TRBV11-2 combines with J gene TRBJ2-7; tentative D call: TRBD1 (5 bases). This receptor was obtained from a human patient who received an intestinal transplant, so some T cells may come from the graft donor. CDR3 nucleotide sequence: TGTGCCAGCAGCTTAGAGCTAGACAGTTATTACGAGCAGTACTTC. The encoded protein is CASSLELDSYYEQYF.